The TCR beta chain described here comes from a study of T cell responses to AZD1222 COVID-19 vaccine. Findings and caveats of the study: Baseline testing showed seropositivity in only a handful of AZD1222 recipients. At 160-218 and 743-854, vaccine-associated CD4 TCRs were dominant, and they spanned spike.

The assay was immunoSEQ multiplex PCR, and TCRdb's table has in-frame clones only and misses some. Among around 250,000 clones, approximately 95% were seen once, and the ten largest hold roughly 0.51%. Trimming took off 0 bases at V and 0 bases at J, with 6 bases between the two ends. Germline V CDR1 and CDR2: MNHEY, SVGAGI. There are 15 residues in the CDR3. A note on this clone: Its antigen remains unknown.

This TCR derives from an adult in good health. V and J are TRBV6-5 and TRBJ1-3; D remains unclear. The sequencing here drew on peripheral blood, taken on day 0 of AZD1222 vaccination. The CDR3, as DNA: TGTGCCAGCAGTTACTCCTGGGGCTCTGGAAACACCATATATTTT. It is translated as CASSYSWGSGNTIYF.